Listed below are T cell receptor beta chains from one sample, sequenced in a study of T cells in Graves' hyperthyroidism and ophthalmopathy. Via MiXCR, TCRdb re-called the multiplex PCR reads, giving one row per CDR3 protein. The table includes 200,000 to 300,000 distinct CDR3 sequences, approximately 16% detected once. The sample was blood. These receptors all come from a woman younger than 35 with Graves' ophthalmopathy. CDR3s include the opening cysteine and the closing phenylalanine or tryptophan. A D gene is named only where the DNA matches it firmly. Some rows mark clone size as missing; the rest say once, few, many or name a class of expanded clone.

V gene	clone size	D gene	J gene	CDR3 protein	CDR3 DNA
TRBV9	many	NA	TRBJ2-1	CASSAKNEQFF	TGTGCCAGCAGCGCGAAAAATGAGCAGTTCTTC
TRBV18	many	NA	TRBJ2-1	CASSPPNPGNEQFF	TGTGCCAGCTCACCACCTAATCCGGGCAATGAGCAGTTCTTC
TRBV2	many	TRBD1	TRBJ1-1	CASSVSTGGDWDTAFF	TGTGCCAGCAGTGTTTCGACAGGGGGCGACTGGGACACAGCTTTCTTT
TRBV10-3	many	NA	TRBJ2-1	CAISAGFQQDNEQFF	TGTGCCATCAGTGCCGGGTTCCAGCAGGACAATGAGCAGTTCTTC
TRBV2	many	NA	TRBJ1-6	CASSPKGTGSSYNSPLHF	TGTGCCAGCAGCCCCAAAGGGACGGGGAGCTCCTATAATTCACCCCTCCACTTT
TRBV5-6	many	NA	TRBJ1-1	CASSLFGPTNTEAFF	TGTGCCAGCAGCTTGTTTGGACCCACTAACACTGAAGCTTTCTTT
TRBV20-1	NA	NA	TRBJ2-5	CSAGPAGERETQYF	TGCAGTGCCGGGCCCGCAGGGGAACGCGAGACCCAGTACTTC
TRBV6-5	many	TRBD2	TRBJ2-5	CASSYSAGGPETQYF	TGTGCCAGCAGTTACTCCGCGGGGGGCCCAGAGACCCAGTACTTC
TRBV6-1	many	NA	TRBJ1-2	CASSEIDLGGYGYTF	TGTGCCAGCAGTGAAATTGACCTTGGTGGCTATGGCTACACCTTC
TRBV20-1	many	NA	TRBJ2-1	CSARDSAPPSDEQFF	TGCAGTGCTAGAGATTCCGCCCCCCCCTCGGATGAGCAGTTCTTC
TRBV5-1	many	NA	TRBJ2-2	CASLPGGRNTGELFF	TGCGCCAGCCTACCGGGCGGGCGGAACACCGGGGAGCTGTTTTTT
TRBV5-1	many	TRBD1	TRBJ1-4	CASSSGQGGEKLFF	TGCGCCAGCAGCTCGGGACAGGGGGGAGAAAAACTGTTTTTT
TRBV11-2	NA	NA	TRBJ1-1	CASSLDLWAKNTEAFF	TGTGCCAGCAGCTTAGATCTTTGGGCCAAGAACACTGAAGCTTTCTTT
TRBV10-3	many	NA	TRBJ1-1	CAISEANTEAFF	TGTGCCATCAGTGAGGCGAACACTGAAGCTTTCTTT
TRBV30	many	NA	TRBJ1-1	CAWARALNTEAFF	TGTGCCTGGGCCCGAGCCCTGAACACTGAAGCTTTCTTT
TRBV9	many	TRBD2	TRBJ2-2	CASSAEGLARANTGELFF	TGTGCCAGCAGCGCGGAGGGACTAGCGAGAGCGAACACCGGGGAGCTGTTTTTT
TRBV5-1	many	NA	TRBJ2-7	CASSLGGGKDEQYF	TGCGCCAGCAGCTTAGGAGGGGGCAAGGACGAGCAGTACTTC
TRBV28	many	NA	TRBJ1-1	CASSQQLANTEAFF	TGTGCCAGCAGCCAACAGCTTGCGAACACTGAAGCTTTCTTT
TRBV18	many	NA	TRBJ2-5	CASSPSGVSETQYF	TGTGCCAGCTCACCGTCAGGGGTGTCGGAGACCCAGTACTTC
TRBV6-2/TRBV6-3	many	NA	TRBJ1-2	CASSYSGPYGYTF	TGTGCCAGCAGTTACTCCGGCCCCTATGGCTACACCTTC
TRBV7-9	few	NA	TRBJ1-1	CASRSMNAEAFF	TGTGCCAGCAGGTCGATGAACGCTGAAGCTTTCTTT
TRBV13	many	NA	TRBJ1-4	CASSLQGSNEKLFF	TGTGCCAGCAGCTTACAGGGGTCTAATGAAAAACTGTTTTTT
TRBV24-1	NA	TRBD1	TRBJ2-2	CATSDWGQGYTGELFF	TGTGCCACCAGTGATTGGGGACAGGGTTACACCGGGGAGCTGTTTTTT
TRBV6-5	many	NA	TRBJ2-7	CASSYKGSRGSEQYF	TGTGCCAGCAGTTACAAGGGCAGCAGGGGTAGCGAGCAGTACTTC
TRBV7-9	many	NA	TRBJ2-1	CASSLAGHEQFF	TGTGCCAGCAGTTTGGCGGGCCATGAGCAGTTCTTC
TRBV7-9	many	NA	TRBJ2-7	CASSLAREQYF	TGTGCCAGCAGCTTAGCACGCGAGCAGTACTTC
TRBV27	many	TRBD1	TRBJ1-6	CASSFLGQGSYNSPLHF	TGTGCCAGCAGTTTCCTGGGACAGGGCTCCTATAATTCACCCCTCCACTTT
TRBV29-1	NA	TRBD1	TRBJ1-1	CSAPGTVNTEAFF	TGCAGCGCCCCCGGGACAGTGAACACTGAAGCTTTCTTT
TRBV6-5	NA	NA	TRBJ2-5	CASSYSKWGTPSEETQYF	TGTGCCAGCAGTTACTCGAAATGGGGCACTCCGTCGGAAGAGACCCAGTACTTC